Below, 30 T cell receptor beta chains from the same sample are listed, as sequenced in a study of T-cell memory formation after mild COVID-19. TCRdb fed the 5' RACE reads into MiXCR, producing one record per CDR3 protein. This sample carries some 150,000 distinct CDR3 sequences, about a fifth of them seen once, and the ten largest clones take under 2.5%. The sample taken for sequencing was PBMCs or a T cell subset sorted from them (not recorded which). These receptors were obtained from an adult woman who had mild COVID-19 (a few samples of this study predate the infection). Cell type and time point are not known.

This chain uses TRBV18 with TRBJ2-2, with 8 bases matching TRBD1. Trimming at V came to 4 bases and at J to 1 base, leaving 5 bases not matched to a gene. The germline V gene has CDR1 KGHSH and CDR2 LQKENI. CDR3 size: 16 residues. The CDR3 sequence is CASSRRTGQNTGELFF. The DNA for the CDR3 is TGTGCCAGCTCACGACGGACAGGGCAGAACACCGGGGAGCTGTTTTTT.

The chain has TRBV29-1 and TRBJ1-2; 8 positions agree with TRBD1. The length of the CDR3 is 12 residues. The junction had 8 bases not matched to a gene; V was cut back by 6 bases and J by 8 bases. Germline V gene data show CDR1 as SQVTM and CDR2 as ANQGSEA. The CDR3 nucleotides read TGCAGCGTCGCGGACAGGGAGTGGGGCTACACCTTC. This translates into CSVADREWGYTF.

The gene calls are TRBV2 and TRBJ2-5; D may correspond to TRBD1 or TRBD2 (6 bases each). Looked up from germline, CDR1 is SNHLY and CDR2 is FYNNEI. With 7 bases removed from V and 2 bases from J, the gap between germline ends came to 14 bases. The CDR3 is 14 residues long. The CDR3 loop is CASTQRGAQETQYF. CDR3 DNA: TGTGCCAGCACCCAAAGGGGGGCTCAAGAGACCCAGTACTTC. The whole variable domain, filled in from reference TRBV2 and TRBJ2-5, reads EPEVTQTPSHQVTQMGQEVILRCVPISNHLYFYWYRQILGQKVEFLVSFYNNEISEKSEIFDDQFSVERPDGSNFTLKIRSTKLEDSAMYFCASTQRGAQETQYFGPGTRLLVL.

This sequence joins TRBV7-9 and TRBJ2-3; the D call may be TRBD1 or TRBD2 (6 bases each). Trimming took off 3 bases at V and 7 bases at J, with 20 bases between the two ends. Germline V gene data show CDR1 as SEHNR and CDR2 as FQNEAQ (reference sequence). The CDR3 length is 16 residues. DNA of the CDR3: TGTGCCAGCAGCTTGGACGTCACCGGGGGCAGTCATACGCAGTATTTT. Its translation is CASSLDVTGGSHTQYF. Using reference TRBV7-9 and TRBJ2-3 for the parts outside the CDR3, the full variable domain is DTGVSQNPRHKITKRGQNVTFRCDPISEHNRLYWYRQTLGQGPEFLTYFQNEAQLEKSRLLSDRFSAERPKGSFSTLEIQRTEQGDSAMYLCASSLDVTGGSHTQYFGPGTRLTVL.

This clonotype was counted only a few times. The chain carries TRBV27 and TRBJ2-5, with no clear D. V lost 3 bases and J lost 5, with 13 bases in between. This CDR3 is built from 14 residues. In germline, CDR1 is MNHEY, CDR2 SMNVEV (reference sequence). The CDR3, as DNA: TGTGCCAGCAGTTTCCGCTCTAGTCAGGAGACCCAGTACTTC. It encodes CASSFRSSQETQYF.

This clonotype was found a few times. The chain links TRBV5-1 to TRBJ1-1; TRBD1 matches at 7 bases. The CDR3 consists of 15 residues. The trim removed 5 bases at V and 6 bases at J, leaving 13 bases unmatched. The germline CDR1 and CDR2 sequences are SGHRS and YFSETQ. The CDR3 here is CASRPGTVRTPEAFF. CDR3 in DNA: TGCGCCAGCAGGCCCGGGACAGTGAGAACCCCTGAAGCTTTCTTT.

The chain is built from TRBV7-2 and TRBJ2-7; no reliable D call. This CDR3 contains 13 residues. CDR1 SGHTA and CDR2 FQGNSA come from the germline V gene. The V end lost 5 bases, the J end lost 2 bases, and 10 bases lay between the germline ends. The CDR3 sequence is CASSRFGPYEQYF. DNA of the CDR3: TGTGCCAGCAGCCGGTTTGGGCCCTACGAGCAGTACTTC.

The chain carries TRBV5-1 and TRBJ1-1; D is uncertain. Trimming pared 0 bases from V and 5 bases from J, leaving 11 bases between. Germline-derived CDR1 and CDR2 are SGHRS and YFSETQ. This CDR3 comprises 14 residues. The CDR3 coding sequence is TGCGCCAGCAGCTTGGCCACGGCGACAACTGAAGCTTTCTTT. It yields the protein CASSLATATTEAFF. The full variable domain, with the rest looked up from reference TRBV5-1 and TRBJ1-1, is KAGVTQTPRYLIKTRGQQVTLSCSPISGHRSVSWYQQTPGQGLQFLFEYFSETQRNKGNFPGRFSGRQFSNSRSEMNVSTLELGDSALYLCASSLATATTEAFFGQGTRLTVV.

CDR3 in DNA: TGCGCCAGCAGTCAGGACGGAGACTATGGCTACACCTTC. Its protein is CASSQDGDYGYTF. The gene calls are TRBV4-3 and TRBJ1-2; D unclear. Germline V gene sequence: CDR1 LGHNA, CDR2 YSLEER. CDR3 size: 13 residues. V lost 6 bases and J 3 bases, leaving 11 bases between the germline ends.

This clonotype was counted only a few times. The chain couples TRBV15 to TRBJ2-7; possible D gene TRBD2, 6 bases. Germline V lookup: CDR1 LNHNV, CDR2 YYDKDF (reference sequence). The V gene lost 0 bases and the J gene lost 2 bases, with 17 bases spanning the gap. The CDR3 has 17 residues. The CDR3 here is CATSRDRGDPNAYEQYF. In DNA, the CDR3 is TGTGCCACCAGCAGAGATCGCGGGGACCCTAACGCCTACGAGCAGTACTTC.

This clonotype was detected ten times or more. The V call is TRBV7-3, the J call TRBJ2-4, with D tentatively TRBD1 or TRBD2 (5 bases each). The CDR3 runs 14 residues. Germline V gene lookup returns CDR1 SGHTA and CDR2 FQGTGA. Trimming stripped 6 bases from V and 9 bases from J, with 18 bases between. CDR3 loop: CASSSGPQESIQYF. In DNA form, the CDR3 reads TGTGCCAGCAGTTCGGGGCCGCAGGAAAGCATTCAGTACTTC.

The gene calls are TRBV6-1 and TRBJ1-1; no clear D. The CDR3 has 12 residues. CDR1 is MNHNS and CDR2 is SASEGT in the germline V gene. The ends were cut back, 5 bases at V and 5 bases at J, with 9 bases in the middle. CDR3 sequence (DNA): TGTGCCAGCAGTTTGCAGAGGACTGAAGCTTTCTTT. This encodes CASSLQRTEAFF.

The rearrangement links TRBV7-2 to TRBJ2-7; TRBD2 agrees at 9 bases. CDR1 and CDR2 from the germline V gene are SGHTA and FQGNSA. V trimming: 6 bases; J trimming: 0 bases; junction bases outside the gene matches: 6. This CDR3 has 15 residues. The CDR3 nucleotides are TGTGCCAGCAGTTCGACTAGCGGATACTCCTACGAGCAGTACTTC. This codes for CASSSTSGYSYEQYF.

This clonotype was counted between two and nine times. The J gene is TRBJ2-3, the V gene TRBV20-1; 10 nucleotides line up with TRBD2. Germline V gives CDR1 DFQATT, CDR2 SNEGSKA (reference sequence). V lost 0 bases to trimming and J lost 3 bases; unmatched junction nucleotides: 3. CDR3 length equals 15 residues. The CDR3, as DNA: TGCAGTGCTAGAGATCTACTAGCGGGGACAGATACGCAGTATTTT. Encoded protein: CSARDLLAGTDTQYF.

The chain joins TRBV15 to TRBJ2-7; 9 bases fit TRBD1. Germline CDR1 LNHNV, CDR2 YYDKDF (reference sequence). The length of the CDR3 is 14 residues. J gave up 2 bases and V 5 bases, and 4 bases lay outside the gene matches. CDR3 loop: CATSPRTGAYEQYF. Written as DNA, the CDR3 is TGTGCCACCAGCCCGAGGACAGGGGCCTACGAGCAGTACTTC.

The chain carries TRBV6-2 or TRBV6-3 and TRBJ2-7; 8 nucleotides line up with TRBD2. CDR1 MNHEY and CDR2 SVGEGT come from the germline V gene. Unmatched junction bases numbered 4, after V lost 0 bases and J lost 3 bases. The length of the CDR3 is 15 residues. The CDR3 DNA follows: TGTGCCAGCAGTTACTCGGCTAGCGGGTTCTACGAGCAGTACTTC. This encodes CASSYSASGFYEQYF.

The gene calls are TRBV7-3 and TRBJ1-1; perhaps TRBD1 as D (5 bases). CDR3 length equals 13 residues. Deletions cut 3 bases from V and 5 bases from J, with 10 bases between. CDR1 and CDR2 (germline): SGHTA, FQGTGA. The CDR3, as DNA: TGTGCCAGCAGCTTCGGGGGTTGGACTGAAGCTTTCTTT. It is translated as CASSFGGWTEAFF. Drawing the rest from reference TRBV7-3 and TRBJ1-1, the complete variable domain is GAGVSQTPSNKVTEKGKYVELRCDPISGHTALYWYRQSLGQGPEFLIYFQGTGAADDSGLPNDRFFAVRPEGSVSTLKIQRTERGDSAVYLCASSFGGWTEAFFGQGTRLTVV.

The chain carries TRBV5-6 and TRBJ1-1; D remains ambiguous. From germline, CDR1 is SGHDT and CDR2 YYEEEE. This CDR3 contains 14 residues. The ends were cut back, 2 bases at V and 8 bases at J, with 16 bases in the middle. In nucleotides, the CDR3 is TGTGCCAGCAGCTTCCCGGAGCGCACTACCGAAGCTTTCTTT. It specifies CASSFPERTTEAFF. Variable domain in full (rest from reference TRBV5-6 and TRBJ1-1): DAGVTQSPTHLIKTRGQQVTLRCSPKSGHDTVSWYQQALGQGPQFIFQYYEEEERQRGNFPDRFSGHQFPNYSSELNVNALLLGDSALYLCASSFPERTTEAFFGQGTRLTVV.

This clonotype turned up a few times. The chain joins TRBV27 to TRBJ2-3; no clear D. The CDR3 has 13 amino acids. V lost 3 bases and J lost 1, with 5 bases in between. The germline V gene encodes CDR1 MNHEY and CDR2 SMNVEV (reference sequence). Written as DNA, the CDR3 is TGTGCCAGCAGTTTTTACGGCACAGATACGCAGTATTTT. This translates into CASSFYGTDTQYF.

This clonotype was observed many times. The J gene is TRBJ2-3, the V gene TRBV7-3; the match to TRBD2 covers 10 bases. The V gene end was trimmed by 2 bases and the J gene end by 1 base; junction bases not matched to a gene: 9. CDR3 length: 18 amino acids. Per germline, CDR1 SGHTA and CDR2 FQGTGA. The CDR3 DNA follows: TGTGCCAGCAGCTTATTGGCTAGCGGGGGAGGCGGCACAGATACGCAGTATTTT. This sequence encodes CASSLLASGGGGTDTQYF.

The genes are TRBV6-2 or TRBV6-3 and TRBJ1-1, with 8 positions matching TRBD1. Per the germline V gene, CDR1 is MNHEY and CDR2 is SVGEGT. The CDR3 length is 16 residues. V dropped 4 bases and J dropped 0; count of bases not matched to a gene: 7. CDR3 sequence: CASSSSRGPMNTEAFF. Here the CDR3 DNA reads TGTGCCAGCAGTTCATCCAGGGGGCCCATGAACACTGAAGCTTTCTTT.

Only a few counts were recorded for this clonotype. The V gene is TRBV20-1, the J gene TRBJ1-1; D is ambiguous. CDR1 is DFQATT, CDR2 SNEGSKA, per germline (reference sequence). CDR3 length: 13 amino acids. Trimming left V 0 bases short and J 5 bases short, with 10 bases between. CDR3: CSAREAGLTEAFF. The CDR3 nucleotides read TGCAGTGCTAGAGAGGCGGGTTTGACTGAAGCTTTCTTT.

The V and J genes are TRBV7-9 and TRBJ1-5; D not certain. The V gene lost 4 bases and the J gene lost 6 bases, with 7 bases spanning the gap. CDR1 is SEHNR, CDR2 FQNEAQ, per germline (reference sequence). CDR3 size: 12 residues. CDR3 in amino acids: CASSSSGQPQHF. The CDR3 DNA sequence: TGTGCCAGCAGCTCCTCAGGTCAGCCCCAGCATTTT.

This chain links TRBV29-1 with TRBJ2-3; D is undetermined. The length of the CDR3 is 13 residues. The germline V gene has CDR1 SQVTM and CDR2 ANQGSEA. The V gene lost 4 bases and the J gene lost 0 bases, with 8 bases spanning the gap. CDR3 loop: CSVAGFSTDTQYF. Here the CDR3 DNA reads TGCAGCGTTGCCGGATTTAGCACAGATACGCAGTATTTT.

Only a few counts were recorded for this clonotype. The chain is built from TRBV4-1 and TRBJ2-2, with D perhaps TRBD1 (6 bases). CDR1 and CDR2 from the germline V gene are MGHRA and YSYEKL. V was clipped by 3 bases and J by 6 bases, with 17 bases between them. The CDR3 extends over 16 amino acids. In DNA form, the CDR3 reads TGCGCCAGCAGCCAGGACAGTGTTAGAATTCCCGGGGAGCTGTTTTTT. Protein sequence: CASSQDSVRIPGELFF.

The chain links TRBV12-3 or TRBV12-4 to TRBJ1-2; maybe TRBD1 (5 bases). The CDR3 loop spans 12 amino acids. The V gene lost 8 bases and the J gene lost 0 bases, with 7 bases spanning the gap. The CDR3 region has the DNA TGTGCCAGCGAGGGGACTAACTATGGCTACACCTTC. Translating it yields CASEGTNYGYTF.

This chain uses TRBV12-3 or TRBV12-4 with TRBJ1-5; D might be TRBD1 (5 bases). The CDR3 spans 13 residues. Trimming cost V 8 bases and J 9 bases, with 17 bases left between them. CDR3 sequence (DNA): TGTGCCAGCGGCCCCAGGGCGTTCCGGCCCCAGCATTTT. Translating gives CASGPRAFRPQHF.

The chain combines TRBV12-3 or TRBV12-4 with TRBJ1-1; possibly TRBD1 for D (5 bases). Trimming left V 7 bases short and J 1 base short, with 13 bases between. This CDR3 comprises 14 residues. The CDR3, as DNA: TGTGCCAGCACCCCTCAGAGGGGGAACACTGAAGCTTTCTTT. This translates into CASTPQRGNTEAFF.

V gene TRBV6-6 combines with J gene TRBJ2-1; 8 nucleotides align to TRBD2. Germline trimming cut 8 bases from V and 4 bases from J; bases unmatched to any gene: 13. Germline V gene data show CDR1 as MNHNY and CDR2 as SVGAGI (reference sequence). The CDR3 sequence is 16 residues long. The chain's CDR3 is CASGARRGGVYNEQFF. As DNA, the CDR3 is TGTGCCAGCGGAGCCCGACGGGGGGGGGTGTACAATGAGCAGTTCTTC.

This clonotype has more than one count but fewer than ten. The V gene is TRBV29-1, the J gene TRBJ2-1; 11 nucleotides line up with TRBD2. Germline V CDR1 and CDR2: SQVTM, ANQGSEA. Losses at the gene ends were 3 bases for V and 7 bases for J; bases not matched to a gene: 11. The CDR3 sequence is 16 residues long. The CDR3: CSVDGGLAEFPNEQFF. For the CDR3, the DNA is TGCAGCGTTGACGGGGGACTAGCGGAGTTCCCAAATGAGCAGTTCTTC.